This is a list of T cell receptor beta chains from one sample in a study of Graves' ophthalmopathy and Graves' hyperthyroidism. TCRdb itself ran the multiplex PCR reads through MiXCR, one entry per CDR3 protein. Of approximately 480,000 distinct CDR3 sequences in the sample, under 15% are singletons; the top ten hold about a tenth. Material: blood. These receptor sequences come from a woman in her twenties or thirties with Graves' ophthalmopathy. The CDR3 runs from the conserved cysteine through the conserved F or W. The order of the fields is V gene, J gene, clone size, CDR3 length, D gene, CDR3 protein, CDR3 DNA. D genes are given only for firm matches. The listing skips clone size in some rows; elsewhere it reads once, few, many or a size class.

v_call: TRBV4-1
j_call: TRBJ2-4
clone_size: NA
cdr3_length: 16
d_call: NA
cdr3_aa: CASSLWTGLAKNIKYF
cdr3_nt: TGCGCCAGCAGCCTCTGGACAGGACTAGCCAAAAACATTAAGTACTTC

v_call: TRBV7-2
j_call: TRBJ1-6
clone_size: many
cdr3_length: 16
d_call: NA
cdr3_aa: CASSLDRWSYNSPLHF
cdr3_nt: TGTGCCAGCAGCTTAGACAGGTGGTCCTATAATTCACCCCTCCACTTT

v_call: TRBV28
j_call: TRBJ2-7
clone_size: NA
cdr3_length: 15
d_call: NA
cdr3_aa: CASSSGGGPAYEQYF
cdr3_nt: TGTGCCAGCAGTTCCGGAGGGGGTCCCGCCTACGAGCAGTACTTC

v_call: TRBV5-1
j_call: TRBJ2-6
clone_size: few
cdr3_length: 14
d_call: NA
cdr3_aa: CASGDSSGANVLTF
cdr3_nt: TGCGCCAGCGGCGATAGCTCTGGGGCCAACGTCCTGACTTTC

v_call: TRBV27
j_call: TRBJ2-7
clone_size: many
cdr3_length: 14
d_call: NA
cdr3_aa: CASSPRQEGYEQYF
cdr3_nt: TGTGCCAGCAGTCCACGACAGGAGGGCTACGAGCAGTACTTC

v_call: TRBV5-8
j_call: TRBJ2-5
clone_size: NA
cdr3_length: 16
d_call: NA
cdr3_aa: CASSLESGEVQETQYF
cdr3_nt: TGTGCCAGCAGCTTGGAGTCAGGGGAAGTCCAAGAGACCCAGTACTTC

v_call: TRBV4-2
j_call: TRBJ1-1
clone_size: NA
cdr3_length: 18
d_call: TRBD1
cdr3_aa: CASSQESGQGIGGTEAFF
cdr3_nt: TGTGCCAGCAGCCAAGAATCGGGACAGGGAATCGGAGGCACTGAAGCTTTCTTT

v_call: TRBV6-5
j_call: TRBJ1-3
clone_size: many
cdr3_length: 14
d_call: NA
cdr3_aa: CASSYLRSENTIYF
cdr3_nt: TGTGCCAGCAGTTACCTTCGGTCGGAGAACACCATATATTTT

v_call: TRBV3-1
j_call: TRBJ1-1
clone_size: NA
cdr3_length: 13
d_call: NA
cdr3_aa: CASSQARSPEAFF
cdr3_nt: TGTGCCAGCAGCCAAGCTCGGTCTCCTGAAGCTTTCTTT

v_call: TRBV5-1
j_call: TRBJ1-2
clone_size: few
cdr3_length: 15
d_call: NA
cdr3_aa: CASSLESGGDYGYTF
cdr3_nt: TGCGCCAGCAGCTTGGAGAGCGGGGGGGACTATGGCTACACCTTC

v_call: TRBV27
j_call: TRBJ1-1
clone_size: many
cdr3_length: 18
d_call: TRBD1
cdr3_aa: CASSLRGTGGSLGTEAFF
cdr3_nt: TGTGCCAGCAGTTTACGAGGGACAGGGGGTTCCCTGGGCACTGAAGCTTTCTTT

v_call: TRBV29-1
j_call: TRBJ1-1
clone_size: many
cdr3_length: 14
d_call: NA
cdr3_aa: CSVSIRGLNTEAFF
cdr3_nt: TGCAGCGTTTCCATCAGGGGCTTGAACACTGAAGCTTTCTTT

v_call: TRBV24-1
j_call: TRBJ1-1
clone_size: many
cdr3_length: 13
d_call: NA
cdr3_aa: CATSDRRSTEAFF
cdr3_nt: TGTGCCACCAGTGACAGGCGAAGCACTGAAGCTTTCTTT

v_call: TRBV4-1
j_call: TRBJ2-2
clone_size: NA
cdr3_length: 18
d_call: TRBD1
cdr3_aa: CASSQGQGAQGDTGELFF
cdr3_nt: TGCGCCAGCAGCCAGGGACAGGGGGCGCAAGGGGACACCGGGGAGCTGTTTTTT